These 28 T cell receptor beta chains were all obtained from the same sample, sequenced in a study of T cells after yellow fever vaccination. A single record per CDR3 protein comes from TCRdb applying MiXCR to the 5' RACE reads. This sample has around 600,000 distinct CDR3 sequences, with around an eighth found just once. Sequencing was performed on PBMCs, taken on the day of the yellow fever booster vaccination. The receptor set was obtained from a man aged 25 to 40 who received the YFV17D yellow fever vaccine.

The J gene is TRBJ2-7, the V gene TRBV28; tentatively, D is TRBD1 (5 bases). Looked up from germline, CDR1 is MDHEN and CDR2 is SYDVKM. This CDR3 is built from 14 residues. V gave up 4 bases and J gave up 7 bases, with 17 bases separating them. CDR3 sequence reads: CASSSPGRGDEQYF. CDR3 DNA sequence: TGTGCCAGCAGTTCCCCGGGTAGGGGTGATGAGCAGTACTTC.

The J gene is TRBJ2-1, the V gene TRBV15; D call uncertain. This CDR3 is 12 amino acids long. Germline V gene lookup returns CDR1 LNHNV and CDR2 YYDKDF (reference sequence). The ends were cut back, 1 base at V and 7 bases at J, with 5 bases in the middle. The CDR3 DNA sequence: TGTGCCACCAGCAGAGCTGGGAATGAGCAGTTCTTC. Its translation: CATSRAGNEQFF.

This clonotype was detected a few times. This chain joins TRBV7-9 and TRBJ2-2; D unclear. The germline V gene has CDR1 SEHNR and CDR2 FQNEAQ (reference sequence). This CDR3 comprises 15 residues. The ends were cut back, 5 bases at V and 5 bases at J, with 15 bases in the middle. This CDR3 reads CASSPADQATGELFF. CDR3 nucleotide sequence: TGTGCCAGCAGCCCGGCGGATCAAGCTACCGGGGAGCTGTTTTTT.

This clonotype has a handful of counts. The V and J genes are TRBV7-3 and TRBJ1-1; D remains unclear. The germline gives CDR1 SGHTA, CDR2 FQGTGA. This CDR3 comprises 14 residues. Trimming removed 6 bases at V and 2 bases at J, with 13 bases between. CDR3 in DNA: TGTGCCAGCAGTCAAGACGGGATCAACACTGAAGCTTTCTTT. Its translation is CASSQDGINTEAFF.

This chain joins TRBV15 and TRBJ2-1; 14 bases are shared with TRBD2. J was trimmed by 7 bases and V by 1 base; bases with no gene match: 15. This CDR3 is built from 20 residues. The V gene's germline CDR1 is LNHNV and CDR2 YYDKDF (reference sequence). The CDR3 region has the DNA TGTGCCACCAGCAGAGGACCGGGACTAGCGGGAGCAGGTGAGCCGAATGAGCAGTTCTTC. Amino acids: CATSRGPGLAGAGEPNEQFF.

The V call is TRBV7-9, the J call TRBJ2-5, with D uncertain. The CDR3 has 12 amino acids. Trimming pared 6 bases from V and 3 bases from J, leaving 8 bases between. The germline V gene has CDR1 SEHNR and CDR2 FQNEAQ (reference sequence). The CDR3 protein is CASRFMKETQYF. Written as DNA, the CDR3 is TGTGCCAGCAGGTTTATGAAAGAGACCCAGTACTTC.

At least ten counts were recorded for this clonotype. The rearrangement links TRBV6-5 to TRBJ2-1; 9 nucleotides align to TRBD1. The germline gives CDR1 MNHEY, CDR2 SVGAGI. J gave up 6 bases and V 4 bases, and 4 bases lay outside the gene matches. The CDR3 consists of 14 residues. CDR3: CASSSGQGGNEQFF. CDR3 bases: TGTGCCAGCAGTTCGGGACAGGGTGGCAATGAGCAGTTCTTC.

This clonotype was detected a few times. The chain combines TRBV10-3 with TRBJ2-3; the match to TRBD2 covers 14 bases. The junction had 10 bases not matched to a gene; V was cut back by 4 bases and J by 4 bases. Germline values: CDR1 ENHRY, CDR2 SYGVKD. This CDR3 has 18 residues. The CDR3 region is CAISVSGTSGSVADTQYF. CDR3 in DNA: TGTGCCATCAGTGTGTCCGGGACTAGCGGGAGTGTGGCAGATACGCAGTATTTT.

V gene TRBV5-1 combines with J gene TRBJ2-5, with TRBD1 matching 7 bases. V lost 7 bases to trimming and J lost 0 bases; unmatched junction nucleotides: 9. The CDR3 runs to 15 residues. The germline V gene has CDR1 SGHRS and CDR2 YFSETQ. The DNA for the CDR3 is TGCGCCAGCGACCGGACAGGACTCGACCAAGAGACCCAGTACTTC. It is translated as CASDRTGLDQETQYF.

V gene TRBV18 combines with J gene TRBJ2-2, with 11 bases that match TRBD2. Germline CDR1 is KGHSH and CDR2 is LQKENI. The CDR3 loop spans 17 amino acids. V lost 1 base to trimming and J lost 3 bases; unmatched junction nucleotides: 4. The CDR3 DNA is TGTGCCAGCTCACCACAGGTACTAGCGGGAGACACCGGGGAGCTGTTTTTT. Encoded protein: CASSPQVLAGDTGELFF.

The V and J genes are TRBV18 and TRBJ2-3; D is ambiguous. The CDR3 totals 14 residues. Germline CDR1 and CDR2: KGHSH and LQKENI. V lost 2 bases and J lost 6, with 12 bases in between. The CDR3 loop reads CASSPRRQVDTQYF. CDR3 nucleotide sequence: TGTGCCAGCTCACCAAGAAGGCAAGTTGATACGCAGTATTTT.

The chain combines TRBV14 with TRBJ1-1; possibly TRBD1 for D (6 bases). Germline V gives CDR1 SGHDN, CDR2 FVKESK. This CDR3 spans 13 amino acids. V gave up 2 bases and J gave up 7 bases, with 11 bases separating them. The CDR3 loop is CASSQNRGGEAFF. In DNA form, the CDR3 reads TGTGCCAGCAGCCAAAACCGAGGGGGTGAAGCTTTCTTT.

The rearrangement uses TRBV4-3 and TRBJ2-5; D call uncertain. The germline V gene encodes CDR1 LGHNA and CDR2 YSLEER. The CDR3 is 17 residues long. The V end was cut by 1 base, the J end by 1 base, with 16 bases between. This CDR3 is CASSQVGKGKSQETQYF. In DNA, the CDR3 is TGCGCCAGCAGCCAAGTTGGAAAGGGTAAATCCCAAGAGACCCAGTACTTC.

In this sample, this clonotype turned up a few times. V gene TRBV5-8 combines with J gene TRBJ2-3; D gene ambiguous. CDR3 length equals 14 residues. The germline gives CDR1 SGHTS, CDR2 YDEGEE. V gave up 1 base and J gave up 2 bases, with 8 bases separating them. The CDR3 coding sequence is TGTGCCAGCAGCTTGATGAGTTTCACAGATACGCAGTATTTT. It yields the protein CASSLMSFTDTQYF.

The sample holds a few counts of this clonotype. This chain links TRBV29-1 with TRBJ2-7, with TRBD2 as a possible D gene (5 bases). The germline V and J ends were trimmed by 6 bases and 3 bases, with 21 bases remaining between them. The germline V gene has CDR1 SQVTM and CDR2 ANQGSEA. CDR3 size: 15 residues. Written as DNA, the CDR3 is TGCAGCGTAAAAACTAGGGAAACATTACACTACGAGCAGTACTTC. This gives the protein CSVKTRETLHYEQYF.

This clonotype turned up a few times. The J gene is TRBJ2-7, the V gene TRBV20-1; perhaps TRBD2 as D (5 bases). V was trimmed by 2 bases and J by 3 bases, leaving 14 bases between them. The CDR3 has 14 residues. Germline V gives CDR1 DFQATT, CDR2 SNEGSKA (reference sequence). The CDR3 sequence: CSARRGSRLYEQYF. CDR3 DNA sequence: TGCAGTGCTAGACGTGGGAGCAGGCTCTACGAGCAGTACTTC.

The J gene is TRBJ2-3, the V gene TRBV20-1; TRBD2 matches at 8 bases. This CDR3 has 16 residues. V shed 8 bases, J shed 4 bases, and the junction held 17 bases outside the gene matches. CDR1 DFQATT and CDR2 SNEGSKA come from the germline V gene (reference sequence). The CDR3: CSTPGWPGGGSDTQYF. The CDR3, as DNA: TGCAGTACCCCCGGGTGGCCGGGGGGGGGCTCAGATACGCAGTATTTT.

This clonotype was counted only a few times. This chain's CDR3 is CSVEDHEGAGANVLTF. CDR3 nucleotides: TGCAGCGTTGAAGATCACGAAGGAGCTGGGGCCAACGTCCTGACTTTC. V usage is TRBV29-1 and J usage is TRBJ2-6, with D unclear. The germline gives CDR1 SQVTM, CDR2 ANQGSEA. The CDR3 is made up of 16 amino acids. Trimming cost V 0 bases and J 2 bases, with 11 bases left between them.

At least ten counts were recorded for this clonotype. The CDR3 DNA is TGCGCCAGCAGCCAAGATCTGAGGGAGACCCAGTACTTC. Amino acid sequence: CASSQDLRETQYF. The gene calls are TRBV4-3 and TRBJ2-5; D is unclear. V lost 0 bases, J lost 5 bases, and 7 bases lay in between. Germline CDR1 LGHNA, CDR2 YSLEER. This CDR3 comprises 13 residues.

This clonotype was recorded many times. The CDR3 loop is CASSPRTSGYNEQFF. The CDR3, as DNA: TGTGCCAGCAGTCCACGGACTAGCGGATACAATGAGCAGTTCTTC. This sequence joins TRBV12-3 or TRBV12-4 and TRBJ2-1; 10 nucleotides agree with TRBD2. There are 15 residues in the CDR3. V was clipped by 5 bases and J by 4 bases; unmatched bases: 5.

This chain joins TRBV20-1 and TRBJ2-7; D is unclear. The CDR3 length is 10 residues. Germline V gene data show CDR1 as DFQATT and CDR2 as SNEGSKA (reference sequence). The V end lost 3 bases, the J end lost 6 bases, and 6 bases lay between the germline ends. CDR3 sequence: CSASVGEQYF. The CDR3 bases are TGCAGTGCTAGCGTAGGCGAGCAGTACTTC.

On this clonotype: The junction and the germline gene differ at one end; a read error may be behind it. The CDR3 DNA reads as TGCTGTGCTAGACGACAGGGGGCGGCTGGGGCCAACGTCCTGACTTTC. Amino acid sequence: CCARRQGAAGANVLTF. The chain carries TRBV20-1 and TRBJ2-6, with 10 bases lining up with TRBD1. CDR1 and CDR2 (germline): DFQATT, SNEGSKA (reference sequence). The CDR3 totals 16 residues.

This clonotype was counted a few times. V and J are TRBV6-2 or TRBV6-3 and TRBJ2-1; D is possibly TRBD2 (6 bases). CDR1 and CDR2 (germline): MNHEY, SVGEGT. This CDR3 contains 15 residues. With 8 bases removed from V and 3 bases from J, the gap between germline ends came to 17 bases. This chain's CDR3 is CASGAGGTFYNEQFF. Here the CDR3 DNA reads TGTGCCAGCGGGGCCGGAGGGACCTTCTACAATGAGCAGTTCTTC.

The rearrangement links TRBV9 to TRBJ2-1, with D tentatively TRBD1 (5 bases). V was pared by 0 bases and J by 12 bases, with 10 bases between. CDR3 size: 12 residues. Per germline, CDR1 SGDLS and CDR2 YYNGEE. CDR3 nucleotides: TGTGCCAGCAGCGTAGACGATGACAGGCAGTTCTTC. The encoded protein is CASSVDDDRQFF.

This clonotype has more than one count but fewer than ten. The DNA for the CDR3 is TGTGCCAGTACACCGGGACAAGAATCACCCCTCCACTTT. It specifies CASTPGQESPLHF. The chain combines TRBV19 with TRBJ1-6; D is perhaps TRBD1 (6 bases). The germline V and J ends were trimmed by 7 bases and 10 bases, with 14 bases remaining between them. The CDR3 is 13 residues long. The germline CDR1 and CDR2 sequences are LNHDA and SQIVND (reference sequence).

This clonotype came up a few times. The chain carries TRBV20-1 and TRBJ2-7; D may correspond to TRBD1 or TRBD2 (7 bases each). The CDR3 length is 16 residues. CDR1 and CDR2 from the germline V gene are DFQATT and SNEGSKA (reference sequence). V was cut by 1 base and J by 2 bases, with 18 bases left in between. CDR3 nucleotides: TGCAGTGCTAGAGTCCTTGACAGGGCGGGGGCCTACGAGCAGTACTTC. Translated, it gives CSARVLDRAGAYEQYF.

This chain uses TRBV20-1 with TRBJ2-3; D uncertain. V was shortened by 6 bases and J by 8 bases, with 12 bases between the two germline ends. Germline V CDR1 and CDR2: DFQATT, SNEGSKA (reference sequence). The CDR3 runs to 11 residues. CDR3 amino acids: CSADGLGTQYF. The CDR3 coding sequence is TGCAGTGCAGACGGGTTAGGTACGCAGTATTTT.

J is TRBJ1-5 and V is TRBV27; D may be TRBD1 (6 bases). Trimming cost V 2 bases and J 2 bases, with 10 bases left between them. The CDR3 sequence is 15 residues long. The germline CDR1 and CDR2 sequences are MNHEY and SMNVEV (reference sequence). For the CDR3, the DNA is TGTGCCAGCAGTTTAGCAGGGGCTCGCAATCAGCCCCAGCATTTT. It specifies CASSLAGARNQPQHF.